A single sample is the source of the 21 T cell receptor beta chains below, sequenced in a study of radiation and T cells in renal cell carcinoma. Time point described: baseline pretreatment blood. The treatment here: 15 Gy SBRT to primary tumor, nephrectomy 4 weeks later. Produced via immunoSEQ multiplex PCR; TCRdb's table is partial and in-frame only. The sample has 150,000 or so clones, approximately 87% seen once. The source material was blood, sampled from a patient whose treatment included radiotherapy and nephrectomy. The receptors were sampled from a woman aged 50 to 60 with renal cell carcinoma.

CDR3 nucleotides: TGTGCCTCGGGGGTTCCCGCGAACACCGGGGAGCTGTTTTTT. Translating gives CASGVPANTGELFF. This chain uses TRBV7-3 with TRBJ2-2; weak D call: TRBD2 (6 bases). Germline CDR1 and CDR2: SGHTA and FQGTGA. V shed 11 bases and J shed 0 bases, with 13 bases lying between them. There are 14 residues in the CDR3.

The chain joins TRBV5-4 to TRBJ1-1; D is unclear. The CDR3 loop spans 13 amino acids. The V gene lost 1 base and the J gene lost 3 bases, with 7 bases spanning the gap. Per germline, CDR1 SGHNT and CDR2 YYREEE (reference sequence). The CDR3 reads CASSLTVYTEAFF. CDR3 coding DNA: TGTGCCAGCAGCTTGACAGTTTACACTGAAGCTTTCTTT.

The chain joins TRBV5-1 to TRBJ2-2; D is unresolved. The CDR3 contains 14 residues. Between the trimmed V and J ends, which lost 4 bases and 3 bases, there was a span of 10 bases. Germline values: CDR1 SGHRS, CDR2 YFSETQ. The CDR3 DNA sequence: TGCGCCAGCAGCCCGTGGGGTGACACCGGGGAGCTGTTTTTT. Its protein product is CASSPWGDTGELFF.

The rearrangement joins TRBV6-6 to TRBJ2-1, with D hard to call. CDR1 and CDR2 from the germline V gene are MNHNY and SVGAGI (reference sequence). Trimming removed 5 bases at V and 4 bases at J, with 6 bases between. The CDR3 length is 12 residues. The chain's CDR3 is CASSPTYNEQFF. The CDR3 coding sequence is TGTGCCAGCAGTCCAACTTACAATGAGCAGTTCTTC.

The chain is built from TRBV30 and TRBJ1-5, with D maybe TRBD1 (5 bases). Germline CDR1 reads GTSNPN; CDR2 reads SVGIG (reference sequence). Trimming removed 2 bases from V and 3 bases from J, with 8 bases in between. The CDR3 has 13 amino acids. The CDR3 DNA follows: TGTGCCTGGAGTAAGGGGCCCAATCAGCCCCAGCATTTT. Translated: CAWSKGPNQPQHF.

This rearrangement joins TRBV5-1 to TRBJ2-7, with a weak D call TRBD1 (6 bases). The V end lost 1 base, the J end lost 8 bases, and 13 bases lay between the germline ends. From germline, CDR1 is SGHRS and CDR2 YFSETQ. CDR3 length: 13 amino acids. The CDR3 region is CASSLSQGRQQYF. CDR3 DNA: TGCGCCAGCAGCTTGTCGCAGGGGCGCCAGCAGTACTTC.

The rearrangement links TRBV30 to TRBJ2-5; 7 bases match TRBD1. The CDR3 consists of 13 residues. J gave up 5 bases and V 1 base, and 4 bases lay outside the gene matches. Germline CDR1 reads GTSNPN; CDR2 reads SVGIG (reference sequence). The CDR3, as DNA: TGTGCCTGGAGTGCCGGGACAGCCGAGACCCAGTACTTC. Amino acid sequence: CAWSAGTAETQYF.

V gene TRBV28 combines with J gene TRBJ1-1; D unclear. CDR1 and CDR2 from the germline V gene are MDHEN and SYDVKM. Trimming left V 10 bases short and J 2 bases short, with 8 bases between. The CDR3 is 11 amino acids. In DNA, the CDR3 is TGTGCCACAAGAGAAAACACTGAAGCTTTCTTT. Translated, it gives CATRENTEAFF.

The V gene is TRBV2, the J gene TRBJ1-1; TRBD1 aligns across 7 bases. This CDR3 has 15 amino acids. The germline V gene encodes CDR1 SNHLY and CDR2 FYNNEI. After removal of 4 bases from V and 5 bases from J, the junction contained 10 bases not matched to a gene. CDR3 region: CASSVLRGRGTEAFF. Written as DNA, the CDR3 is TGTGCCAGCAGTGTTTTGAGGGGGCGAGGAACTGAAGCTTTCTTT.

The chain employs TRBV7-2 and TRBJ1-2; no definite D call. Germline CDR1 SGHTA, CDR2 FQGNSA. V lost 2 bases and J lost 8, with 9 bases in between. The CDR3 sequence is 12 residues long. CDR3 protein: CASSLLSVGYTF. DNA for the CDR3: TGTGCCAGCAGCTTACTCAGCGTAGGCTACACCTTC.

The CDR3 region has the DNA TGTGCCATCAGTGACCTGCGGACAGACTATGGCTACACCTTC. Its protein product is CAISDLRTDYGYTF. The chain employs TRBV10-3 and TRBJ1-2, with D perhaps TRBD1 (6 bases). V was cut by 3 bases and J by 3 bases, with 11 bases left in between. The V gene's germline CDR1 is ENHRY and CDR2 SYGVKD. This CDR3 is built from 14 residues.

The chain links TRBV7-9 to TRBJ2-1; the D gene is possibly TRBD1 (6 bases). The CDR3 sequence is 14 residues long. Germline V gene data show CDR1 as SEHNR and CDR2 as FQNEAQ (reference sequence). V lost 6 bases and J 6 bases, leaving 15 bases between the germline ends. This CDR3 reads CASREGESSNEQFF. CDR3 in DNA: TGTGCCAGCAGAGAGGGGGAGAGCTCCAATGAGCAGTTCTTC.

There are a few counts of this clone. The CDR3 sequence is CAWSEDRFSNQPQHF. The CDR3, as DNA: TGTGCCTGGAGTGAGGACAGGTTTAGCAATCAGCCCCAGCATTTT. V gene TRBV30 combines with J gene TRBJ1-5; 7 bases agree with TRBD1. From germline, CDR1 is GTSNPN and CDR2 SVGIG (reference sequence). The CDR3 is 15 residues long. Germline trimming cut 1 base from V and 0 bases from J; bases unmatched to any gene: 3.

The gene calls are TRBV9 and TRBJ1-3; possibly TRBD1 for D (5 bases). CDR1 SGDLS and CDR2 YYNGEE come from the germline V gene. V shed 3 bases and J shed 4 bases, with 5 bases lying between them. The CDR3 loop spans 12 amino acids. The CDR3 DNA sequence: TGTGCCAGCAGCGACAGGGGAAACACCATATATTTT. It yields the protein CASSDRGNTIYF.

The chain joins TRBV7-2 to TRBJ1-5; D is unresolved. Per the germline V gene, CDR1 is SGHTA and CDR2 is FQGNSA. The germline V and J ends were trimmed by 5 bases and 0 bases, with 8 bases remaining between them. This CDR3 comprises 14 residues. The CDR3 sequence is CASSETFSNQPQHF. CDR3 DNA: TGTGCCAGCAGCGAGACATTTAGCAATCAGCCCCAGCATTTT.

This clone was seen once. V gene TRBV4-3 combines with J gene TRBJ1-3; no firm D call. V lost 0 bases and J lost 4, with 4 bases in between. This CDR3 has 13 residues. The V gene's germline CDR1 is LGHNA and CDR2 YSLEER. The CDR3: CASSQEGGNTIYF. The DNA of the CDR3 is TGCGCCAGCAGCCAAGAGGGCGGAAACACCATATATTTT.

J is TRBJ1-3 and V is TRBV7-9; D is unresolved. The CDR3 has 18 residues. V dropped 4 bases and J dropped 0 bases, with 19 bases sitting between them. The germline V gene encodes CDR1 SEHNR and CDR2 FQNEAQ (reference sequence). For the CDR3, the DNA is TGTGCCAGCAGCTCTGGACGGGGTCGGGTGTCCTCTGGAAACACCATATATTTT. Encoded protein: CASSSGRGRVSSGNTIYF.

This clone was recorded only once. This chain uses TRBV29-1 with TRBJ2-5, with TRBD2 matching 8 bases. CDR1 and CDR2 (germline): SQVTM, ANQGSEA. J was trimmed by 2 bases and V by 7 bases; bases with no gene match: 0. CDR3 length: 11 amino acids. CDR3 coding DNA: TGCAGCGCGGGGGGGCAAGAGACCCAGTACTTC. Translating gives CSAGGQETQYF. Using reference TRBV29-1 and TRBJ2-5 for the parts outside the CDR3, the full variable domain is SAVISQKPSRDICQRGTSLTIQCQVDSQVTMMFWYRQQPGQSLTLIATANQGSEATYESGFVIDKFPISRPNLTFSTLTVSNMSPEDSSIYLCSAGGQETQYFGPGTRLLVL.

This clone is large within its sample. The chain couples TRBV6-4 to TRBJ2-3, with 7 bases fitting TRBD2. CDR3 length: 15 amino acids. V shed 4 bases, J shed 5 bases, and the junction held 9 bases outside the gene matches. Germline V gives CDR1 MRHNA, CDR2 SNTAGT. The CDR3 reads CASSVTSDVQDTQYF. In DNA, the CDR3 is TGTGCCAGCAGTGTTACTAGCGACGTGCAAGATACGCAGTATTTT.

The chain joins TRBV28 to TRBJ2-7; tentatively, D is TRBD1 (6 bases). Germline loops: CDR1 MDHEN, CDR2 SYDVKM. The CDR3 has 15 amino acids. Trimming pared 6 bases from V and 2 bases from J, leaving 17 bases between. The CDR3 spells CASRISTGRPYEQYF. In DNA, the CDR3 is TGTGCCAGCAGAATATCGACAGGTCGCCCCTACGAGCAGTACTTC.

The V and J genes are TRBV25-1 and TRBJ2-2, with D possibly being TRBD2 (5 bases). V was clipped by 0 bases and J by 5 bases, with 10 bases between them. This CDR3 region has 15 residues. From germline, CDR1 is MGHDK and CDR2 SYGVNS. The CDR3 coding sequence is TGTGCCAGCAGTGAATATCGGGGTGGGACCGGGGAGCTGTTTTTT. It specifies CASSEYRGGTGELFF.